This T cell receptor (beta chain) was found in a study of shared clonotypes between healthy human individuals. In the study overall: Three plates were used per donor for CD4 naive, three for CD4 memory, two for CD8 naive and one for CD8 memory.

About this clone: The target antigen is unknown.

Measured with immunoSEQ multiplex PCR; TCRdb has only the in-frame clones, and not every one. Among about 1.1 million clones listed, 78% were seen once. Findings of the study overall: For naive CD4 cells, around 5.1% of clonotypes were shared across a handful of donors. The four-donor shared clonotypes exceeded non-shared clonotypes in generation probability, with non-shared ones scoring lower. Few donors limited the genetic and exposure-history diversity represented.

In germline, CDR1 is SGHNT, CDR2 YYREEE (reference sequence). J was trimmed by 5 bases and V by 3 bases; bases with no gene match: 9. CDR3 length equals 16 residues. The sample consisted of memory CD4+ T cells from PBMCs. Subset meaning: CD45RA-negative fraction. V gene TRBV5-4 combines with J gene TRBJ2-3; 10 bases map to TRBD2. The TCR originated in a man aged 18 to 29 in good health. Some clones in this sample may be carry-over from other donors' samples. Written as DNA, the CDR3 is TGTGCCAGCAGCTGGAAAAGCGGGAGGGGAGAAGATACGCAGTATTTT. Residues: CASSWKSGRGEDTQYF.